The 11 T cell receptor beta chains presented below share a single source sample, sequenced in a study of blood T cells in healthy people across ages. The second PCR ran roughly 7 to 12 cycles with a sample-barcoded 5' primer and J-beta primers. TCRdb reprocessed the 5' RACE reads with MiXCR, giving one entry per CDR3 protein. The sample holds about 1.6 million distinct CDR3 sequences, around 36% seen once. The sequencing sample was made of blood. The source of these receptors is a woman aged 25 to 39 in good health.

The V and J genes are TRBV5-1 and TRBJ2-7; TRBD1 agrees at 11 bases. CDR1 and CDR2 (germline): SGHRS, YFSETQ. V was pared by 0 bases and J by 7 bases, with 9 bases of the junction left unmatched. This CDR3 spans 16 amino acids. The CDR3 nucleotides read TGCGCCAGCAGCTTGGCCGCTGGGACAGGGGGGATGGAGCAGTACTTC. This encodes CASSLAAGTGGMEQYF.

The chain is built from TRBV20-1 and TRBJ2-2; 10 bases are a match to TRBD1. This CDR3 spans 14 amino acids. Germline values: CDR1 DFQATT, CDR2 SNEGSKA (reference sequence). Trimming cost V 6 bases and J 6 bases; bases outside gene matches: 7. The DNA of the CDR3 is TGCAGTGCAAACAGGGACAGGGGAGCCGGGGAGCTGTTTTTT. It translates to CSANRDRGAGELFF.

The chain employs TRBV2 and TRBJ1-1; a weak D match, TRBD1 (5 bases). In germline, CDR1 is SNHLY, CDR2 FYNNEI. V was pared by 11 bases and J by 0 bases, with 22 bases between. The CDR3 has 16 residues. The CDR3 protein is CAGGELSARVNTEAFF. The CDR3 nucleotides read TGTGCCGGGGGGGAGTTATCGGCCAGGGTGAACACTGAAGCTTTCTTT.

CDR3 amino acids: CASSVEVNNSPLHF. The CDR3 DNA follows: TGTGCCAGCAGCGTAGAAGTCAATAATTCACCCCTCCACTTT. V usage is TRBV9 and J usage is TRBJ1-6; D unclear. The CDR3 runs 14 residues. Between the trimmed V and J ends, which lost 0 bases and 5 bases, there was a span of 6 bases. The V gene's germline CDR1 is SGDLS and CDR2 YYNGEE.

The V call is TRBV29-1, the J call TRBJ1-3; possibly TRBD1 for D (6 bases). The CDR3 contains 13 residues. Germline V gene lookup returns CDR1 SQVTM and CDR2 ANQGSEA. Trimming took 1 base from V and 7 from J, leaving 11 bases between them. The CDR3 here is CSVEVQGRNTIYF. CDR3 coding DNA: TGCAGCGTTGAAGTCCAGGGGAGGAACACCATATATTTT.

This clonotype was seen a few times. The chain links TRBV11-2 to TRBJ2-3; either TRBD1 or TRBD2 may supply D (6 bases each). Between the trimmed V and J ends, which lost 5 bases and 3 bases, there was a span of 21 bases. The V gene's germline CDR1 is SGHAT and CDR2 FQNNGV. This CDR3 spans 17 amino acids. The CDR3 DNA is TGTGCCAGCAGCCTCAGGACGGGGGCGGGCGTGACAGATACGCAGTATTTT. Encoded protein: CASSLRTGAGVTDTQYF.

V gene TRBV4-1 combines with J gene TRBJ1-1, with D possibly being TRBD1 (6 bases). Germline V gene sequence: CDR1 MGHRA, CDR2 YSYEKL. V gave up 2 bases and J gave up 0 bases, with 10 bases separating them. The CDR3 loop spans 15 amino acids. This CDR3 reads CASSQTRTVNTEAFF. The DNA for the CDR3 is TGCGCCAGCAGCCAAACCCGGACAGTGAACACTGAAGCTTTCTTT.

This clonotype occurred a few times. A read error may produce the germline difference seen at one junction end. The chain employs TRBV7-3 and TRBJ2-7; D gene unclear. The CDR3 sequence is 13 residues long. The germline CDR1 and CDR2 sequences are SGHTA and FQGTGA. The CDR3 sequence: CASGLSPAREQYF. The CDR3 DNA sequence: TGTGCCAGCGGCTTAAGCCCGGCGAGAGAGCAGTACTTC.

The sample holds a few counts of this clonotype. The gene calls are TRBV10-2 and TRBJ2-5; D not resolved. Trimming removed 0 bases from V and 3 bases from J, with 5 bases in between. Per germline, CDR1 WSHSY and CDR2 SAAADI. This CDR3 has 13 amino acids. The CDR3 protein is CASSESWKETQYF. In nucleotides, the CDR3 is TGCGCCAGCAGTGAGTCATGGAAAGAGACCCAGTACTTC.

Many counts were recorded for this clonotype. The V call is TRBV6-6, the J call TRBJ2-7, with 13 bases aligning to TRBD2. CDR3 size: 15 residues. The J segment lost 3 bases and the V segment lost 5 bases, leaving 4 bases of the junction unmatched. CDR1 MNHNY and CDR2 SVGAGI come from the germline V gene (reference sequence). The CDR3 spells CASSTGTSGVYEQYF. In DNA form, the CDR3 reads TGTGCCAGCAGTACTGGGACTAGCGGGGTCTACGAGCAGTACTTC.

In the case of this clonotype: A much larger clone lies a single base off, so this may be a read error. The chain couples TRBV4-1 to TRBJ2-5; 11 bases are a match to TRBD2. The J call may be wrong; the DNA end is better matched by TRBJ2-7. The germline CDR1 and CDR2 sequences are MGHRA and YSYEKL. There are 14 residues in the CDR3. The CDR3: CANSQAGTSGEQYF. Written as DNA, the CDR3 is TGCGCCAACAGCCAAGCCGGGACTAGCGGCGAGCAGTACTTC.